One T cell receptor beta chain is described in this entry. No antigen is known for it. This specimen includes other DNA sequences encoding the same CDR3. The data stem from a study of cytomegalovirus exposure and HLA in healthy donors. Broader study findings: There were about 160 TCR beta chains listed as cytomegalovirus-associated.

CDR1 DFQATT and CDR2 SNEGSKA come from the germline V gene (reference sequence). This CDR3 spans 10 amino acids. Trimming cost V 5 bases and J 4 bases, with 3 bases left between them. Researchers ran the PCR with 60 Vbeta and 13 Jbeta primers. Sequencing used immunoSEQ multiplex PCR; TCRdb keeps in-frame clones, though not all of them. The sample shows roughly 130,000 clones, roughly 77% of them seen only once. The material sequenced was PBMCs. This sequence joins TRBV20-1 and TRBJ2-1; D gene ambiguous. The TCR comes from a man in his thirties or forties in good health and CMV-seronegative. CDR3 loop: CSAQYNEQFF. In DNA form, the CDR3 reads TGCAGTGCTCAGTACAATGAGCAGTTCTTC.